This T cell receptor beta chain appears in the sequencing data of a study of early T cells in non-severe SARS-CoV-2 infection (dated by TCRdb to the early 2020s). Background for the entire study: TCR sequencing used bulk RNA from unsorted whole blood, so alpha and beta chains could not be paired.

Study-level results and caveats: VDJdb matching was skewed toward anti-spike CD8 responses and likely underestimated virus-specific expansions, missing private and CD4 specificities.

The library was produced with 5' RACE. These reads were obtained on a NextSeq 500. Unique molecular identifiers were attached to individual cDNA molecules in the TCR library protocol so that sequencing error and PCR bias could be corrected. Sequencing covered both TCR alpha and beta chains, and within each sample the abundances of alpha and beta sequences were tightly co-correlated. The authors processed their data as follows. Decombinator V4 was used to annotate TCR sequences for V gene, J gene and CDR3. TCRs were defined as expanded if a significant change between any two time points was detected under a Poisson model with p below 0.0001. Abundances of TCRs were expressed as counts per million after normalisation to the total number of TCRs sequenced in each sample. MAIT TCRs were defined by TRAV1-2 paired with TRAJ12, TRAJ20 or TRAJ33, and iNKT TCRs by TRAV10 paired with TRAJ18. VDJdb, accessed 1 November 2021, was searched for CMV, EBV and SARS-CoV-2 annotated TCRs, with TCRs annotated for multiple antigens excluded. The raw public data were reprocessed by TCRdb itself: fastp quality trimming at Q25, MiXCR clonotype calling, in-frame beta chains only. Rows merge per CDR3 protein into single entries with the most common DNA and genes. These V and J calls are TCRdb output, not the study's own analysis. The sample records about 48,000 distinct CDR3 sequences, roughly 6.1% of which are singletons. The ten largest make up under 8% of the sample.

The study was a case-control design nested within a healthcare worker cohort in London, UK, with weekly nasopharyngeal swab PCR tests and blood sampling. Healthcare workers were enrolled in the week of the UK lockdown, from 23 to 31 March 2020, and were followed every week for up to roughly 15 weeks. CDR3 length: 13 amino acids, cysteine to phenylalanine. Solely the CDR3 DNA is kept, with 39 bases framed from the first base. Compared with germline, V lacks 6 bases and J lacks 8 bases; bases without a gene match: 6. Via the germline V gene, CDR1 is SQVTM and CDR2 ANQGSEA. Of note for this clonotype: The target of this receptor is not known. It has no much larger one-base neighbor in the sample; base qualities were not kept.

This specimen was whole blood, taken at baseline. This clonotype was obtained from an adult who was a healthcare worker with PCR-confirmed SARS-CoV-2 infection or an uninfected control (not recorded which). This chain joins TRBV29-1 to TRBJ2-1; the junction holds 11 bases that match TRBD1. The CDR3: CSVGTGGEYEQFF. The DNA is as follows: TGCAGCGTCGGGACAGGGGGGGAGTATGAGCAGTTCTTC.